The 3 T cell receptor beta chains below all came from one sample that was sequenced in a study of OX40 agonist ivuxolimab in advanced cancers. Measured with immunoSEQ multiplex PCR; TCRdb has only the in-frame clones, and not every one. Of about 14,000 clones listed, roughly 82% are singletons. Material: CD4+ or CD8+ T cells sorted from blood, obtained in a trial of the OX40 agonist ivuxolimab. The receptors originated from an adult with an advanced solid tumor such as melanoma, head and neck, liver or kidney cancer.

The chain joins TRBV6-1 to TRBJ1-1; D gene unclear. With 3 bases removed from V and 3 bases from J, the gap between germline ends came to 11 bases. The CDR3 loop spans 14 amino acids. Germline loops: CDR1 MNHNS, CDR2 SASEGT. CDR3 nucleotides: TGTGCCAGCAGTGACGTGGACGAGTACACTGAAGCTTTCTTT. This sequence encodes CASSDVDEYTEAFF.

J is TRBJ2-2 and V is TRBV7-9; D assignment may be TRBD1 or TRBD2 (7 bases each). V lost 2 bases to trimming and J lost 3 bases, with 16 bases between them. In germline, CDR1 is SEHNR, CDR2 FQNEAQ (reference sequence). The CDR3 is 17 amino acids. CDR3 loop: CASSLQGGRMDTGELFF. In DNA, the CDR3 is TGTGCCAGCAGCTTACAGGGGGGGCGTATGGACACCGGGGAGCTGTTTTTT. Complete variable domain (other parts from reference TRBV7-9 and TRBJ2-2): DTGVSQNPRHKITKRGQNVTFRCDPISEHNRLYWYRQTLGQGPEFLTYFQNEAQLEKSRLLSDRFSAERPKGSFSTLEIQRTEQGDSAMYLCASSLQGGRMDTGELFFGEGSRLTVL.

The CDR3 loop is CASSYAVQETQYF. CDR3 in DNA: TGTGCCAGCAGTTACGCAGTCCAAGAGACCCAGTACTTC. The chain carries TRBV27 and TRBJ2-5; D is undetermined. Germline V gene data show CDR1 as MNHEY and CDR2 as SMNVEV (reference sequence). The germline V and J ends were trimmed by 4 bases and 1 base, with 7 bases remaining between them. This CDR3 is 13 amino acids long.